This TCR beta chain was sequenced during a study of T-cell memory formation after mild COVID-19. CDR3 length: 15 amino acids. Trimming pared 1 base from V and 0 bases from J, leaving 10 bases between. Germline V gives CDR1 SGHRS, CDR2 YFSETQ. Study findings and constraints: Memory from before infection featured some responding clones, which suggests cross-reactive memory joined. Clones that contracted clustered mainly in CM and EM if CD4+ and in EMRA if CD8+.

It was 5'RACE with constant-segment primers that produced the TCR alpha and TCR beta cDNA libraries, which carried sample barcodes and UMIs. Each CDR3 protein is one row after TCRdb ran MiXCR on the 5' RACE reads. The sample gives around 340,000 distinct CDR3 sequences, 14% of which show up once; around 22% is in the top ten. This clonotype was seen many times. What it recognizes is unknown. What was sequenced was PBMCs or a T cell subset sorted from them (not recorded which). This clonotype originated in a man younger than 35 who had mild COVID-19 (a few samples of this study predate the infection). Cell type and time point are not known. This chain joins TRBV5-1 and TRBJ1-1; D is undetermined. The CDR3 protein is CASSLPGRMNTEAFF. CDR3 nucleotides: TGCGCCAGCAGCTTGCCCGGACGGATGAACACTGAAGCTTTCTTT.